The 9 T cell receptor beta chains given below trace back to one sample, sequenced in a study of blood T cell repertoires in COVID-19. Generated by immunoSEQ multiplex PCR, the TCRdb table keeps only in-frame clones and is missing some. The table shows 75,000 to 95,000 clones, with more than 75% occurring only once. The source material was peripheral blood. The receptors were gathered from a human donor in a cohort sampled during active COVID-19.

The CDR3 region is CASRSLYSSYEQYF. DNA for the CDR3: TGTGCCAGCAGGAGCCTGTACAGTTCCTACGAGCAGTACTTC. The genes are TRBV6-5 and TRBJ2-7; D gene uncertain. Looked up from germline, CDR1 is MNHEY and CDR2 is SVGAGI. This CDR3 region has 14 residues. V was cut by 6 bases and J by 1 base, with 13 bases left in between.

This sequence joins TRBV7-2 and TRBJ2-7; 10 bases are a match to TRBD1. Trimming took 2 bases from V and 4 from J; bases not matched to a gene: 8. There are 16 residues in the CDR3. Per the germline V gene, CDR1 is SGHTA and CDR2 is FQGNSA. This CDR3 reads CASSLPWDRGTYEQYF. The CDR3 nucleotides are TGTGCCAGCAGCTTACCCTGGGACAGGGGTACGTACGAGCAGTACTTC.

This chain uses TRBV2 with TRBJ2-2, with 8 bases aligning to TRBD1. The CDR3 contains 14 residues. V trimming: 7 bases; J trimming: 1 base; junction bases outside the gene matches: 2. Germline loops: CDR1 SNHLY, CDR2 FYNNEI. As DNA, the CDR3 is TGTGCCAGCAACGGACAGGGGAACACCGGGGAGCTGTTTTTT. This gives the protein CASNGQGNTGELFF. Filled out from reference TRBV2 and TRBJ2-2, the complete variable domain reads EPEVTQTPSHQVTQMGQEVILRCVPISNHLYFYWYRQILGQKVEFLVSFYNNEISEKSEIFDDQFSVERPDGSNFTLKIRSTKLEDSAMYFCASNGQGNTGELFFGEGSRLTVL.

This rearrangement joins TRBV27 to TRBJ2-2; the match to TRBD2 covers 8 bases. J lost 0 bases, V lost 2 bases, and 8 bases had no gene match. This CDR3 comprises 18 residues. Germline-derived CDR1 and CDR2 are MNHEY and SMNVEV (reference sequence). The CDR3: CASSLKLADNANTGELFF. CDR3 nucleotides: TGTGCCAGCAGTTTAAAACTAGCGGATAACGCGAACACCGGGGAGCTGTTTTTT.

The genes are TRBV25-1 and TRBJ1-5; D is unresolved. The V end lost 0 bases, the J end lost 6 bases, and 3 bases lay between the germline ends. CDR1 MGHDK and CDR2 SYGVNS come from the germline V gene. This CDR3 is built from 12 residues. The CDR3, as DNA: TGTGCCAGCAGTGAATACGGTCAGCCCCAGCATTTT. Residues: CASSEYGQPQHF.

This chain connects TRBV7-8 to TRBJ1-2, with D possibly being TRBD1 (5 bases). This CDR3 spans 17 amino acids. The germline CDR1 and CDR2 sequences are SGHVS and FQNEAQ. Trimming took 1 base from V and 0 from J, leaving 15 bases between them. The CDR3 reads CASSLVIPGVSNYGYTF. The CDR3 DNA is TGTGCCAGCAGCTTAGTAATCCCGGGGGTATCTAACTATGGCTACACCTTC.

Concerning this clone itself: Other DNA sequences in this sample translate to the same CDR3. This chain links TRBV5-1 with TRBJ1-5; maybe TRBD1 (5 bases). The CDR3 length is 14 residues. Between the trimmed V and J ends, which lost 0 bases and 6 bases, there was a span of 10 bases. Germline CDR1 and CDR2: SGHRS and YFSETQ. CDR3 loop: CASSLGGVGQPQHF. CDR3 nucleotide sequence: TGCGCCAGCAGCTTGGGGGGGGTGGGTCAGCCCCAGCATTTT.

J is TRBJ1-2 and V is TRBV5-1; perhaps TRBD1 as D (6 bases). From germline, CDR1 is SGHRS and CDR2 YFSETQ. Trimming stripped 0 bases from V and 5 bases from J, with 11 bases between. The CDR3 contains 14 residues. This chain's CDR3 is CASSLADSRYGYTF. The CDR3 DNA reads TGCGCCAGCAGCTTGGCGGACAGTAGGTATGGCTACACCTTC.

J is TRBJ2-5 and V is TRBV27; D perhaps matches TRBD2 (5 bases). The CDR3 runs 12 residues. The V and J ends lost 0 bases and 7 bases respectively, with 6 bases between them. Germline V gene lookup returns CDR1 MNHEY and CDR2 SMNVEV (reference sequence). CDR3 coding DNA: TGTGCCAGCAGTTTATCGAGCGGGACCCAGTACTTC. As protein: CASSLSSGTQYF.